The 16 T cell receptor beta chains presented below share a single source sample, sequenced in a study of regulatory T cells in long-lasting Graves disease. Sample time point: persistent/refractory GD, antithyroid drugs over 5 years with positive TRAb. After RNA was extracted from PBMCs, the TCR library was made from it. The TCR beta library used iRepertoire HTBI primers with Arm-PCR amplification of CDR3. Each CDR3 protein is one row after TCRdb ran MiXCR on the multiplex PCR reads. The sample includes some 450,000 distinct CDR3 sequences, 23% of them seen just once. The sequencing used peripheral blood mononuclear cells (PBMCs), collected when the disease was refractory, from a patient treated with antithyroid drugs. The receptors were gathered from a female donor with Graves disease.

This clonotype was seen repeatedly, ten times or more. The chain is built from TRBV6-1 and TRBJ1-1, with D uncertain. Germline-derived CDR1 and CDR2 are MNHNS and SASEGT. CDR3 size: 13 residues. V dropped 5 bases and J dropped 2 bases, with 9 bases sitting between them. CDR3 in amino acids: CASSPKGNTEAFF. The CDR3 DNA reads as TGTGCCAGCAGTCCCAAGGGAAACACTGAAGCTTTCTTT.

This clonotype was counted many times. The chain employs TRBV11-2 and TRBJ2-7; D may be TRBD1 (6 bases). Trimming shortened V by 1 base and J by 2 bases, and 18 bases separated the two germline ends. Germline V lookup: CDR1 SGHAT, CDR2 FQNNGV. The CDR3 is made up of 17 amino acids. CDR3 sequence reads: CASSLGAAGASTYEQYF. In DNA form, the CDR3 reads TGTGCCAGCAGCTTAGGGGCAGCAGGGGCATCCACCTACGAGCAGTACTTC.

The chain links TRBV7-8 to TRBJ2-1; 8 bases align to TRBD2. In germline, CDR1 is SGHVS, CDR2 FQNEAQ. The CDR3 consists of 17 residues. After removal of 3 bases from V and 4 bases from J, the junction contained 11 bases not matched to a gene. The CDR3 sequence is CASSLGTSGSFYNEQFF. Here the CDR3 DNA reads TGTGCCAGCAGCTTGGGTACAAGCGGGAGTTTTTACAATGAGCAGTTCTTC.

The gene calls are TRBV20-1 and TRBJ2-1; D is possibly TRBD1 (6 bases). The CDR3 covers 13 residues. V was shortened by 6 bases and J by 7 bases, with 16 bases between the two germline ends. Germline CDR1 and CDR2: DFQATT and SNEGSKA (reference sequence). The CDR3 bases are TGCAGTGCCCTAGACAGGACGGGTAATGAGCAGTTCTTC. This gives the protein CSALDRTGNEQFF.

The V call is TRBV7-2, the J call TRBJ1-3; no reliable D call. V lost 5 bases to trimming and J lost 2 bases, with 10 bases between them. Germline V gives CDR1 SGHTA, CDR2 FQGNSA. The CDR3 runs 14 residues. CDR3: CASSILGTGNTIYF. CDR3 sequence (DNA): TGTGCCAGCAGCATCCTTGGGACTGGAAACACCATATATTTT. Using reference TRBV7-2 and TRBJ1-3 for the parts outside the CDR3, the full variable domain is GAGVSQSPSNKVTEKGKDVELRCDPISGHTALYWYRQSLGQGLEFLIYFQGNSAPDKSGLPSDRFSAERTGGSVSTLTIQRTQQEDSAVYLCASSILGTGNTIYFGEGSWLTVV.

As to this clonotype: This may come from a read error, since a much larger clone is one base off. The chain has TRBV12-3 or TRBV12-4 and TRBJ1-1; no clear D gene. The CDR3 is 13 residues long. CDR3 region: CASSLLGFTVAFF. Written as DNA, the CDR3 is TGTGCCAGCAGTTTGCTGGGTTTCACTGTAGCTTTCTTT.

The chain links TRBV28 to TRBJ2-2, with 7 bases lining up with TRBD1. CDR1 and CDR2 (germline): MDHEN, SYDVKM. The CDR3 is 14 amino acids. V shed 9 bases, J shed 6 bases, and the junction held 10 bases outside the gene matches. The CDR3 here is CASIRGPFSGELFF. CDR3 in DNA: TGTGCCAGTATAAGGGGGCCATTTTCCGGGGAGCTGTTTTTT.

This sequence joins TRBV5-5 and TRBJ1-5, with D unresolved. Germline CDR1 and CDR2: SGHKS and YYEKEE (reference sequence). The CDR3 runs 13 residues. V was trimmed by 1 base and J by 5 bases, leaving 7 bases between them. CDR3 in amino acids: CASSLKPDQPQHF. CDR3 coding DNA: TGTGCCAGCAGCTTGAAGCCCGATCAGCCCCAGCATTTT.

This clonotype has a handful of counts. As DNA, the CDR3 is TGTGCCAGCAGCTCCCCGAGGAGGGCGAACACCGGGGAGCTGTTTTTT. This encodes CASSSPRRANTGELFF. This rearrangement joins TRBV7-9 to TRBJ2-2, with D possibly being TRBD2 (6 bases). V lost 4 bases, J lost 0 bases, and 12 bases lay in between. There are 16 residues in the CDR3. Germline V gene lookup returns CDR1 SEHNR and CDR2 FQNEAQ (reference sequence).

V and J are TRBV19 and TRBJ1-4; D remains unclear. Germline assignment: CDR1 LNHDA and CDR2 SQIVND (reference sequence). This CDR3 has 12 residues. V was trimmed by 4 bases and J by 7 bases, leaving 7 bases between them. The CDR3 bases are TGTGCCAGTAGTACCCTTGGTGAAAAACTGTTTTTT. As protein: CASSTLGEKLFF.

This clonotype has a count of ten or more. The chain has TRBV28 and TRBJ1-1, with D maybe TRBD1 (6 bases). Germline V CDR1 and CDR2: MDHEN, SYDVKM. The CDR3 sequence is 15 residues long. Trimming took off 5 bases at V and 5 bases at J, with 18 bases between the two ends. The CDR3, as DNA: TGTGCCAGCAGTCCTGGGGGGGGCCCTGGGACTGAAGCTTTCTTT. The encoded protein is CASSPGGGPGTEAFF.

This chain uses TRBV19 with TRBJ2-6, with unresolved D. V was pared by 7 bases and J by 4 bases, with 8 bases between. This CDR3 region has 13 residues. Germline values: CDR1 LNHDA, CDR2 SQIVND (reference sequence). For the CDR3, the DNA is TGTGCCAGTACCGTCTACGGGGCCAACGTCCTGACTTTC. Translation: CASTVYGANVLTF.

This clonotype has at least ten counts. The chain recombines TRBV28 with TRBJ1-5; D not resolved. The CDR3 is 14 amino acids. The V end lost 6 bases, the J end lost 2 bases, and 11 bases lay between the germline ends. The germline gives CDR1 MDHEN, CDR2 SYDVKM. Here the CDR3 reads CASRVWGGNQPQHF. CDR3 in DNA: TGTGCCAGCAGGGTTTGGGGAGGCAATCAGCCCCAGCATTTT.

This clonotype was seen many times. V and J are TRBV2 and TRBJ1-6; TRBD1 agrees at 10 bases. J gave up 7 bases and V 0 bases, and 3 bases lay outside the gene matches. CDR1 is SNHLY and CDR2 is FYNNEI in the germline V gene. The CDR3 sequence is 16 residues long. The CDR3 sequence: CASSEADRGPNSPLHF. The CDR3, as DNA: TGTGCCAGCAGTGAAGCAGACAGGGGGCCAAATTCACCCCTCCACTTT.

This clonotype has only one observation. V usage is TRBV20-1 and J usage is TRBJ1-5, with a possible D match to TRBD1 (6 bases). V shed 3 bases and J shed 2 bases, with 11 bases lying between them. This CDR3 has 14 amino acids. Germline V gives CDR1 DFQATT, CDR2 SNEGSKA (reference sequence). CDR3 loop: CSARGARRNQPQHF. CDR3 DNA: TGCAGTGCTAGGGGGGCGCGTCGCAATCAGCCCCAGCATTTT.

The chain combines TRBV20-1 with TRBJ2-2; 7 nucleotides match TRBD2. The V gene's germline CDR1 is DFQATT and CDR2 SNEGSKA (reference sequence). The CDR3 totals 14 residues. V shed 5 bases and J 6 bases; nucleotides not matched to a gene: 9. The CDR3 spells CSAQTAGDPGELFF. In DNA, the CDR3 is TGCAGTGCTCAAACTGCGGGAGATCCCGGGGAGCTGTTTTTT.